These T cell receptor beta chains were read from a single sample in a study of PD-1 blockade in classical Hodgkin lymphoma. Only in-frame clones appear in the TCRdb table, and some are missing; sequencing was by immunoSEQ multiplex PCR. The sample yields 100,000 or so clones, roughly 90% seen once. Sequencing was performed on peripheral blood mononuclear cells (PBMCs), taken before the second cycle of nivolumab. Every receptor here comes from a human donor with classical Hodgkin lymphoma. Each CDR3 is given with its conserved first and last residue. The D gene is left open where the match is weak. The size of a clone is reported for some rows only, either as once, few or many, or as a class for expanded clones.

TRBJ2-1 | TRBD2 | TRBV9 | NA | CASSAGTNLNEQFF | TGTGCCAGCAGCGCCGGGACTAACCTCAATGAGCAGTTCTTC
TRBJ2-3 | NA | TRBV9 | NA | CASSVGGGSTDTQYF | TGTGCCAGCAGCGTAGGGGGCGGGAGCACAGATACGCAGTATTTT
TRBJ1-2 | TRBD1 | TRBV28 | many | CASIPGQGVNYGYTF | TGTGCCAGCATCCCGGGACAGGGGGTTAACTATGGCTACACCTTC
TRBJ2-5 | TRBD1 | TRBV7-3 | NA | CASSTTGVQETQYF | TGTGCCAGCAGCACCACAGGGGTTCAAGAGACCCAGTACTTC
TRBJ2-7 | NA | TRBV28 | once | CASSPRDLQYF | TGTGCCAGCAGTCCCCGGGATCTGCAGTACTTC
TRBJ1-3 | TRBD1 | TRBV5-8 | NA | CASSLDRGTGNTIYF | TGTGCCAGCAGCTTGGACAGGGGAACGGGAAACACCATATATTTT
TRBJ1-2 | TRBD1 | TRBV4-3 | NA | CASSQTGPANYGYTF | TGCGCCAGCAGCCAGACAGGGCCTGCTAACTATGGCTACACCTTC
TRBJ1-6 | TRBD1 | TRBV11-2 | few | CASSTDRVGNSPLHF | TGTGCCAGCAGCACGGACAGGGTGGGGAATTCACCCCTCCACTTT
TRBJ2-7 | TRBD1 | TRBV10-3 | NA | CAISEYDRGRGYYEQYF | TGTGCCATCAGTGAGTACGACAGGGGGCGAGGTTACTACGAGCAGTACTTC
TRBJ2-3 | NA | TRBV11-2 | NA | CASSLREDTQYF | TGTGCCAGCAGCTTAAGGGAAGATACGCAGTATTTT
TRBJ2-3 | NA | TRBV18 | NA | CASSPSADTQYF | TGTGCCAGCTCACCAAGCGCAGATACGCAGTATTTT
TRBJ1-2 | NA | TRBV6-5 | once | CASSYLQSAHGYTF | TGTGCCAGCAGTTACCTACAGTCCGCACATGGCTACACCTTC
TRBJ2-7 | TRBD2 | TRBV7-9 | NA | CASSFEGLAGITYEQYF | TGTGCCAGCAGCTTCGAGGGACTAGCGGGGATTACCTACGAGCAGTACTTC
TRBJ2-2 | NA | TRBV19 | NA | CASSIGDTGELFF | TGTGCCAGTAGTATCGGGGACACCGGGGAGCTGTTTTTT
TRBJ2-1 | TRBD2 | TRBV5-1 | NA | CASSLVLAGSYNEQFF | TGCGCCAGCAGCTTGGTGCTAGCGGGGTCCTACAATGAGCAGTTCTTC
TRBJ1-6 | NA | TRBV7-9 | NA | CASSPRAGVIYNSPLHF | TGTGCCAGCAGCCCTCGGGCCGGGGTTATCTATAATTCACCCCTCCACTTT
TRBJ1-1 | NA | TRBV7-9 | NA | CASSGRYDQPNTEAFF | TGTGCCAGCAGCGGAAGATACGATCAACCGAACACTGAAGCTTTCTTT
TRBJ1-1 | NA | TRBV6-5 | NA | CASTRDGTEAFF | TGTGCCAGCACGCGGGATGGCACTGAAGCTTTCTTT
TRBJ1-2 | TRBD1 | TRBV25-1 | NA | CASSRRQGAGYTF | TGTGCCAGCAGTCGGAGACAGGGAGCTGGCTACACCTTC
TRBJ2-2 | TRBD2 | TRBV4-2 | NA | CASSQPGLRYSGELFF | TGTGCCAGCAGCCAGCCGGGACTACGATACAGCGGGGAGCTGTTTTTT
TRBJ2-3 | TRBD2 | TRBV6-5 | NA | CASRSGLAFTDTQYF | TGTGCCAGCAGATCCGGACTAGCTTTCACAGATACGCAGTATTTT
TRBJ1-4 | NA | TRBV10-3 | NA | CAIGAGAGDEKLFF | TGTGCCATCGGTGCAGGGGCGGGTGATGAAAAACTGTTTTTT
TRBJ2-5 | TRBD1 | TRBV7-8 | NA | CASSLDRQGNQETQYF | TGTGCCAGCAGCTTAGATCGACAGGGAAACCAAGAGACCCAGTACTTC
TRBJ2-7 | NA | TRBV9 | NA | CASSVEGAISSEQYF | TGTGCCAGCAGCGTAGAGGGTGCGATCTCCTCCGAGCAGTACTTC
TRBJ2-7 | NA | TRBV10-3 | NA | CAISDPLGEGGHYEQYF | TGTGCCATCAGTGACCCCCTCGGGGAGGGGGGCCACTACGAGCAGTACTTC
TRBJ2-1 | TRBD2 | TRBV30 | NA | CAWSSGGGYNEQFF | TGTGCCTGGAGTTCCGGGGGGGGTTACAATGAGCAGTTCTTC
TRBJ2-1 | NA | TRBV27 | once | CASCRAVSYNEQFF | TGTGCCAGCTGTCGGGCAGTCTCCTACAATGAGCAGTTCTTC
TRBJ2-7 | TRBD1 | TRBV15 | once | CATSRDRDRGYEQYF | TGTGCCACCAGCAGAGATCGGGACAGGGGGTACGAGCAGTACTTC
TRBJ2-1 | NA | TRBV19 | NA | CASSPSVEGGVQFF | TGTGCCAGTAGTCCCAGCGTGGAGGGGGGGGTGCAGTTCTTC
TRBJ2-4 | TRBD2 | TRBV19 | NA | CASRHSGGVNIQYF | TGTGCCAGTAGGCATAGCGGGGGGGTAAACATTCAGTACTTC
TRBJ1-5 | NA | TRBV7-2 | NA | CASSSGGRQPQHF | TGTGCCAGCAGCTCGGGAGGTCGGCAGCCCCAGCATTTT
TRBJ2-5 | NA | TRBV9 | NA | CASSVATSAGETQYF | TGTGCCAGCAGCGTGGCGACGTCCGCGGGAGAGACCCAGTACTTC
TRBJ2-3 | NA | TRBV27 | NA | CASSFSGRVDTQYF | TGTGCCAGCAGTTTCTCGGGGCGGGTCGATACGCAGTATTTT
TRBJ1-5 | TRBD1 | TRBV19 | NA | CASSTNRGGHNQPQHF | TGTGCCAGTAGTACAAACAGGGGCGGCCACAATCAGCCCCAGCATTTT
TRBJ2-5 | TRBD2 | TRBV11-2 | NA | CASSLATSGVDETQYF | TGTGCCAGCAGCCTGGCGACTAGCGGGGTTGATGAGACCCAGTACTTC
TRBJ1-6 | NA | TRBV5-6 | NA | CASSLGVSYNSPLHF | TGTGCCAGCAGCTTGGGCGTCTCCTATAATTCACCCCTCCACTTT
TRBJ1-6 | NA | TRBV13 | once | CASSRLTPGISPLHF | TGTGCCAGCAGCCGTCTCACCCCAGGGATTTCACCCCTCCACTTT
TRBJ2-1 | NA | TRBV5-1 | NA | CASSFQGRIDEQFF | TGCGCCAGCAGCTTCCAGGGAAGGATCGATGAGCAGTTCTTC
TRBJ1-1 | NA | TRBV9 | few | CASSLERNTEAFF | TGTGCCAGCAGCCTGGAGCGGAACACTGAAGCTTTCTTT
TRBJ2-4 | NA | TRBV5-4 | NA | CASSLVESWPSVAKNIQYF | TGTGCCAGCAGCTTGGTCGAATCGTGGCCTTCAGTGGCCAAAAACATTCAGTACTTC
TRBJ2-5 | NA | TRBV30 | NA | CAWTSYGAYQETQYF | TGTGCCTGGACCTCTTACGGGGCGTACCAGGAGACCCAGTACTTC
TRBJ2-7 | TRBD1 | TRBV5-3 | NA | CARSLVQTGTPYEQYF | TGTGCCAGAAGCTTGGTCCAGACAGGGACCCCCTACGAGCAGTACTTC
TRBJ2-5 | NA | TRBV27 | NA | CASSFHRSQETQYF | TGTGCCAGCAGTTTCCACAGGTCACAAGAGACCCAGTACTTC
TRBJ2-7 | TRBD2 | TRBV6-5 | few | CASSYRGGDSAYEQYF | TGTGCCAGCAGTTACCGCGGGGGGGACAGCGCCTACGAGCAGTACTTC
TRBJ2-5 | NA | TRBV5-4 | NA | CASSFGLLETQYF | TGTGCCAGCAGCTTTGGACTTCTGGAGACCCAGTACTTC
TRBJ2-5 | NA | TRBV5-6 | once | CASSLTALETQYF | TGTGCCAGCAGCTTGACAGCTCTTGAGACCCAGTACTTC
TRBJ2-7 | NA | TRBV9 | NA | CASSVALWDEQYF | TGTGCCAGCAGCGTAGCATTATGGGACGAGCAGTACTTC
TRBJ1-6 | NA | TRBV30 | few | CAMSGESYNSPLHF | TGTGCCATGTCCGGGGAATCCTATAATTCACCCCTCCACTTT
TRBJ2-5 | TRBD2 | TRBV9 | NA | CASSYTSGGLRGTQYF | TGTGCCAGCAGCTATACTAGCGGGGGCCTTAGGGGGACCCAGTACTTC
TRBJ1-5 | NA | TRBV7-8 | NA | CASSLASGGEQPQHF | TGTGCCAGCAGCTTAGCAAGTGGGGGCGAGCAGCCCCAGCATTTT
TRBJ1-1 | NA | TRBV5-5 | NA | CASSLDWTALNTEAFF | TGTGCCAGCAGCTTGGACTGGACAGCCTTGAACACTGAAGCTTTCTTT